This is a list of T cell receptor beta chains from one sample in a study of CD8+CD57+ T cells in acquired aplastic anemia. Each CDR3 protein is one row after TCRdb ran MiXCR on the reads. This table has about 180,000 distinct CDR3 sequences, 46% appearing once. Source material: sorted CD4+, CD8+, or CD8+CD57+ T cells (not recorded which) from PBMCs. The source is a human donor in good health. Both conserved end residues are trimmed from each CDR3. Fields, in order: J gene, V gene, D gene, CDR3 protein. The D gene is left open where the match is weak.

j_call: TRBJ1-6
v_call: TRBV29-1
d_call: -
cdr3_aa: SVADPNSPLH

j_call: TRBJ1-1
v_call: TRBV3-1
d_call: -
cdr3_aa: ASSQGGGFAF

j_call: TRBJ2-7
v_call: TRBV10-1
d_call: -
cdr3_aa: ASTRLDSYEQY

j_call: TRBJ2-5
v_call: TRBV6-5
d_call: TRBD2
cdr3_aa: ASSYSNLAGVETQY

j_call: TRBJ2-7
v_call: TRBV29-1
d_call: TRBD1
cdr3_aa: SVSTGVLIYEQY

j_call: TRBJ1-6
v_call: TRBV5-1
d_call: -
cdr3_aa: ASSLVVGGSSPLH

j_call: TRBJ2-7
v_call: TRBV5-4
d_call: -
cdr3_aa: ASSLDVGSNEQY

j_call: TRBJ1-1
v_call: TRBV29-1
d_call: -
cdr3_aa: SDGSNEAF

j_call: TRBJ2-2
v_call: TRBV5-1
d_call: -
cdr3_aa: ASSPNPRPGTGELF

j_call: TRBJ2-3
v_call: TRBV7-9
d_call: TRBD1
cdr3_aa: ASSTRTGTGFTDTQY

j_call: TRBJ1-6
v_call: TRBV2
d_call: -
cdr3_aa: ASRFGSGANVH

j_call: TRBJ1-6
v_call: TRBV4-2
d_call: -
cdr3_aa: ASSQDGAGWTDNSPLH

j_call: TRBJ2-3
v_call: TRBV5-1
d_call: TRBD1
cdr3_aa: ASSLMGQGDVRTDTQY

j_call: TRBJ1-3
v_call: TRBV4-1
d_call: -
cdr3_aa: ASSHSSVSGSGNTIY

j_call: TRBJ1-3
v_call: TRBV6-6
d_call: -
cdr3_aa: ASSQGTGGNTIY

j_call: TRBJ2-1
v_call: TRBV19
d_call: -
cdr3_aa: ASSTTGTGWNEQF